This T cell receptor beta chain is drawn from a study of blood T cell repertoires in COVID-19. Self-reported history from a screening survey and questionnaire set each donor's cohort. Here immunoSEQ multiplex PCR was the method, and the copy in TCRdb shows in-frame clones only, minus some. The repertoire holds approximately 230,000 clones, with approximately 90% as singletons. The CDR3 extends over 13 amino acids. The V gene lost 3 bases and the J gene lost 5 bases, with 10 bases spanning the gap. Germline-derived CDR1 and CDR2 are KGHSH and LQKENI. Sequenced material: PBMCs or T cells enriched from blood (not recorded which). The genes are TRBV18 and TRBJ1-2; a weak D match, TRBD1 (5 bases). The sequence was collected from a woman between 25 and 40 years old who had recovered from COVID-19. CDR3 protein: CASSPNSGYGYTF. CDR3 nucleotides: TGTGCCAGCTCACCTAACTCAGGGTATGGCTACACCTTC.